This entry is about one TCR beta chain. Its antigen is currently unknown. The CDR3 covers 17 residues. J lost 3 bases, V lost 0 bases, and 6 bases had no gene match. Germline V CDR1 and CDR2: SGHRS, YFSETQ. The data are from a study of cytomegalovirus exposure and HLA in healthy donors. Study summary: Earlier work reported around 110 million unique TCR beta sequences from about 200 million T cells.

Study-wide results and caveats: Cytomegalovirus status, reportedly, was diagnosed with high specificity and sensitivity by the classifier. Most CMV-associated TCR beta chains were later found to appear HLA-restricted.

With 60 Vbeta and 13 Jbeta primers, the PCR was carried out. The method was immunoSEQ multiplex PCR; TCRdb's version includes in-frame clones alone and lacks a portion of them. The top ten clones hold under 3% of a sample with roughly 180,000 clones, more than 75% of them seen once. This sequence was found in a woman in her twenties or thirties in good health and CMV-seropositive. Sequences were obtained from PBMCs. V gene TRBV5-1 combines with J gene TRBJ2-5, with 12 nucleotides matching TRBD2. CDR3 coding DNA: TGCGCCAGCAGCTTGGCCGTCACTAGCGGGGGGAAAGAGACCCAGTACTTC. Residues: CASSLAVTSGGKETQYF.